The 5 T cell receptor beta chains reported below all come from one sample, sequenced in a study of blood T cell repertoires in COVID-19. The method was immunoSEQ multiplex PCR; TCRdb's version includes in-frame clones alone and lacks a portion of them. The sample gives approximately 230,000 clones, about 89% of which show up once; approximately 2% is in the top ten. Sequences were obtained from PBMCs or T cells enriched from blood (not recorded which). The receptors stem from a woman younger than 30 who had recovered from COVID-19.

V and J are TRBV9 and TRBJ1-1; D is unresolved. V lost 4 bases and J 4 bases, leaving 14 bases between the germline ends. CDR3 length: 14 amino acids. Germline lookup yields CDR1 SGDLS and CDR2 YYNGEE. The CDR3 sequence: CASSLGPLGTEAFF. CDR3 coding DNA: TGTGCCAGCAGCCTGGGCCCTTTAGGCACTGAAGCTTTCTTT.

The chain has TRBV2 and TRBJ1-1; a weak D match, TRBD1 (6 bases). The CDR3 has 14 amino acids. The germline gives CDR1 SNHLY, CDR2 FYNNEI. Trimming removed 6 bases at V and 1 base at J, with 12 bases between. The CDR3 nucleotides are TGTGCCAGCAGCTCCTTACAGGGGAACACTGAAGCTTTCTTT. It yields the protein CASSSLQGNTEAFF.

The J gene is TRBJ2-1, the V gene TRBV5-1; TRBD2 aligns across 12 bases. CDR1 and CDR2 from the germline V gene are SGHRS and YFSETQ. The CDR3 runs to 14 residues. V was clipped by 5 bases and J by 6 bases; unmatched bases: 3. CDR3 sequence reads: CASRLAGGINEQFF. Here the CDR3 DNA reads TGCGCCAGCAGACTAGCGGGGGGAATCAATGAGCAGTTCTTC.

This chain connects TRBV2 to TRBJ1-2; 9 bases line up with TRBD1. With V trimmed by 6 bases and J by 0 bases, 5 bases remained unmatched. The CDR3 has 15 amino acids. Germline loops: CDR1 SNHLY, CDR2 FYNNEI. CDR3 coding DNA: TGTGCCAGCAGCCGGGACAGGGTGGCTAACTATGGCTACACCTTC. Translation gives CASSRDRVANYGYTF.

The CDR3 sequence: CSVTGAGGYTF. The DNA for the CDR3 is TGCAGCGTTACAGGGGCAGGAGGCTACACCTTC. The V call is TRBV29-1, the J call TRBJ1-2; 7 bases map to TRBD1. Germline V gene lookup returns CDR1 SQVTM and CDR2 ANQGSEA. CDR3 length: 11 residues. The V and J ends lost 5 bases and 8 bases, in that order; junction bases with no gene match: 5.